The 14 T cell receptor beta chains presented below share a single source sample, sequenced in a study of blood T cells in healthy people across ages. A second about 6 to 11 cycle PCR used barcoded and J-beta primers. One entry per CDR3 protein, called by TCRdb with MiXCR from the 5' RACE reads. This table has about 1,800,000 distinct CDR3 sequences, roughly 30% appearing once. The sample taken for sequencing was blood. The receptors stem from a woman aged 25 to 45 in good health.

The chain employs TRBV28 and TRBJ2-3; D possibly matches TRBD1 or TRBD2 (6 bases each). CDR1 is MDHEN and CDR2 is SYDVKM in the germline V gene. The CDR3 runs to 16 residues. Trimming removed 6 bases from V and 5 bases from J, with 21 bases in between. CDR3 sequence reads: CASSTRGHPGGDTQYF. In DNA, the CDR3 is TGTGCCAGCAGCACCCGGGGACACCCCGGGGGAGATACGCAGTATTTT.

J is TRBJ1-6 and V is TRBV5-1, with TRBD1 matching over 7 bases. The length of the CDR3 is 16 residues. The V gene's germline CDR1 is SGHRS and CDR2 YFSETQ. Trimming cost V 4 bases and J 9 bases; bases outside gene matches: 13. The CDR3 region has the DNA TGCGCCAGCAGCACCGTACCTCGACAGGGTGCTTCACCCCTCCACTTT. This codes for CASSTVPRQGASPLHF.

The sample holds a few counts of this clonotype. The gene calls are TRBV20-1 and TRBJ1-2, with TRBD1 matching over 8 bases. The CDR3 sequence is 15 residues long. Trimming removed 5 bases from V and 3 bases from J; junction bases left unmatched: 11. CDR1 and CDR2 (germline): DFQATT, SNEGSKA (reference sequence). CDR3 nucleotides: TGCAGTGCTCAGAGCCAGGGGGCCGTATACTATGGCTACACCTTC. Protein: CSAQSQGAVYYGYTF.

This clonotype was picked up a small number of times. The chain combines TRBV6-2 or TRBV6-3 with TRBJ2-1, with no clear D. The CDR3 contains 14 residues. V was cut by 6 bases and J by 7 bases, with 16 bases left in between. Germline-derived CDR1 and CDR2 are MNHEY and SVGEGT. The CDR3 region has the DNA TGTGCCAGCAGCCTACCTGCCCCCCTTAATGAGCAGTTCTTC. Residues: CASSLPAPLNEQFF.

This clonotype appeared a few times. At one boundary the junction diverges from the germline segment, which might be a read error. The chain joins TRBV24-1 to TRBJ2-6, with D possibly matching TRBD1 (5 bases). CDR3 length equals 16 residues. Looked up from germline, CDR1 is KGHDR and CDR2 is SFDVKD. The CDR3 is CATSDAQFSGANVPTF. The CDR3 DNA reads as TGTGCCACCAGTGATGCTCAGTTCTCTGGGGCCAACGTCCCGACTTTC.

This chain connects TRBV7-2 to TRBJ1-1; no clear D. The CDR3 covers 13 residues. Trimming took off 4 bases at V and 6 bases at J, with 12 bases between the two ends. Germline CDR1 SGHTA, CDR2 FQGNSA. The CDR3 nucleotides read TGTGCCAGCAGCTGGAACAGCCGTTCTGAAGCTTTCTTT. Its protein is CASSWNSRSEAFF.

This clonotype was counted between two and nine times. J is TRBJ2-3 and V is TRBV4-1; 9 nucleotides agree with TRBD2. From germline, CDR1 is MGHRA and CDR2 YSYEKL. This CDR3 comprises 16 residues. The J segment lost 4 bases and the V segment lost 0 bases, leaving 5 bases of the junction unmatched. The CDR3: CASSQEAGGPADTQYF. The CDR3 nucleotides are TGCGCCAGCAGCCAAGAGGCGGGGGGGCCCGCAGATACGCAGTATTTT.

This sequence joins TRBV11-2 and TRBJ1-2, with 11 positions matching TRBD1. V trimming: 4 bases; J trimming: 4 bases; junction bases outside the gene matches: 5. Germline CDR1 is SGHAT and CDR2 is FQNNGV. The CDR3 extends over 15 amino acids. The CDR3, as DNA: TGTGCCAGCAGCTGGGACAGGGGGACAGGCTATGGCTACACCTTC. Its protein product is CASSWDRGTGYGYTF.

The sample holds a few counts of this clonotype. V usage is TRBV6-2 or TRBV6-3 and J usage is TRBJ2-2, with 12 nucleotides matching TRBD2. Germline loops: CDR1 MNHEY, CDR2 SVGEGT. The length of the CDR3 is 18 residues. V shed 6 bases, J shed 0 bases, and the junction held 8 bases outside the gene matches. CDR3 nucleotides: TGTGCCAGCAGCCCAAGACTAGCGGGGGTCCCGAACACCGGGGAGCTGTTTTTT. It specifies CASSPRLAGVPNTGELFF.

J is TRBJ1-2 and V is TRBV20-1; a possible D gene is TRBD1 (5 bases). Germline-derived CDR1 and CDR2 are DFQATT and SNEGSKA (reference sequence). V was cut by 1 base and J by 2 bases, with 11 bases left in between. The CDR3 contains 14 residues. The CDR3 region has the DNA TGCAGTGCTAGAGGTGTGACAGAGAACTATGGCTACACCTTC. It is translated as CSARGVTENYGYTF.

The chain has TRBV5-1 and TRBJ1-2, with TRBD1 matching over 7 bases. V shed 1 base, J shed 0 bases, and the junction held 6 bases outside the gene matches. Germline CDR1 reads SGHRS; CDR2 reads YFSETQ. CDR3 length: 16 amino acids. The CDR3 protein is CASSLKQGGPNYGYTF. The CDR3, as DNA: TGCGCCAGCAGCTTGAAGCAGGGGGGACCTAACTATGGCTACACCTTC.

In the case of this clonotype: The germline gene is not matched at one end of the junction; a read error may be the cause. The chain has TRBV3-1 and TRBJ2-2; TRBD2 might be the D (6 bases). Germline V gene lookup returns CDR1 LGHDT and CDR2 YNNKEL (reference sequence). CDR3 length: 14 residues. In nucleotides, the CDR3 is TGTGCCAGCAGCAGGGGCCTGAACACCGGGGGGCTGTTTTTT. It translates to CASSRGLNTGGLFF.

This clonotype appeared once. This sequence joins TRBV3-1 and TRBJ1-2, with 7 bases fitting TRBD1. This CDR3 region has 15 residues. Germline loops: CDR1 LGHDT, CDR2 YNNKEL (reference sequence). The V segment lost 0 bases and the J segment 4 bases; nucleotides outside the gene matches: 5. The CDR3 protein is CASSQDDREAYGYTF. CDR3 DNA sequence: TGTGCCAGCAGCCAAGATGACAGGGAGGCCTATGGCTACACCTTC.

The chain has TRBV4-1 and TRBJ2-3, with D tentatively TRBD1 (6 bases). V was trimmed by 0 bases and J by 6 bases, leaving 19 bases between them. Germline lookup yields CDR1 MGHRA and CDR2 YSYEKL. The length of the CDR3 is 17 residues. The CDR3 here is CASSQDWGTRPRDTQYF. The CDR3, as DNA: TGCGCCAGCAGCCAAGATTGGGGGACAAGGCCCAGGGATACGCAGTATTTT.